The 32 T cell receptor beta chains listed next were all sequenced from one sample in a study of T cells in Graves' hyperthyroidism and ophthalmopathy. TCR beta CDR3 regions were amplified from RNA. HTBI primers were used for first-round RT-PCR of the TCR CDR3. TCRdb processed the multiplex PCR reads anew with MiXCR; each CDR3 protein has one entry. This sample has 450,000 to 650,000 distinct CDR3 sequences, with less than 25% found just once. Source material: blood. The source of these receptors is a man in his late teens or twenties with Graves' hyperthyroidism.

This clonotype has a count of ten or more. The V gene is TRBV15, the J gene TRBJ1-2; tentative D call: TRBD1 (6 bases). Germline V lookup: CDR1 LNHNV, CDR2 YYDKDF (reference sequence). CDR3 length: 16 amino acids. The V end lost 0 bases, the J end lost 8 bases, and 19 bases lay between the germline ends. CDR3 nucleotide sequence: TGTGCCACCAGCAGAGACACACGGGGGCTAGCAGGGGGCTACACCTTC. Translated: CATSRDTRGLAGGYTF.

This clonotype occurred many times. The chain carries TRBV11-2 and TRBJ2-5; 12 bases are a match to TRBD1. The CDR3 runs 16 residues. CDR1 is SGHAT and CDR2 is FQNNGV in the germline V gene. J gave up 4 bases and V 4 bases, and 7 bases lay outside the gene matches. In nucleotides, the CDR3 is TGTGCCAGCAGCTGGGGGACAGGGGGCGCGGGAGAGACCCAGTACTTC. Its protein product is CASSWGTGGAGETQYF.

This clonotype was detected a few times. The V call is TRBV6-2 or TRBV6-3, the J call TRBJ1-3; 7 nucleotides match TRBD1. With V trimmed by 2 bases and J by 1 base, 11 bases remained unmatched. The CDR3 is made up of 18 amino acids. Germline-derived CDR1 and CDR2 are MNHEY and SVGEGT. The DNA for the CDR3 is TGTGCCAGCAGTTACCTTCCCTCAGAGACAGGGTCTGGAAACACCATATATTTT. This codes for CASSYLPSETGSGNTIYF.

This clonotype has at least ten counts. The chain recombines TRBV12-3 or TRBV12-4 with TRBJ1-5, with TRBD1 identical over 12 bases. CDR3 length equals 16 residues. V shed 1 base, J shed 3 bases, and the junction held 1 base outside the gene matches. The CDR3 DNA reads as TGTGCCAGCAGTTTAGGGGACAGGGGGCTCAATCAGCCCCAGCATTTT. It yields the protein CASSLGDRGLNQPQHF.

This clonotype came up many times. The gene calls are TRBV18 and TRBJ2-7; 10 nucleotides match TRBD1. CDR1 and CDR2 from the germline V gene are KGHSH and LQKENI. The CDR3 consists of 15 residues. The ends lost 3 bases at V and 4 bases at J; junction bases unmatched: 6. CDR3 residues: CASSPNDRGPYEQYF. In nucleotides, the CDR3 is TGTGCCAGCTCACCGAACGACAGGGGGCCGTACGAGCAGTACTTC.

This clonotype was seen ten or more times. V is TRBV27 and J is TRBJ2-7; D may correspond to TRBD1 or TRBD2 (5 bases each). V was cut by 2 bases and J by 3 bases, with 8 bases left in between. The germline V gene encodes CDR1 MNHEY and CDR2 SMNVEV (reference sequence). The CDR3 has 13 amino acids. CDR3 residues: CASSLGDHYEQYF. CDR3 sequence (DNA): TGTGCCAGCAGTTTAGGGGACCACTACGAGCAGTACTTC.

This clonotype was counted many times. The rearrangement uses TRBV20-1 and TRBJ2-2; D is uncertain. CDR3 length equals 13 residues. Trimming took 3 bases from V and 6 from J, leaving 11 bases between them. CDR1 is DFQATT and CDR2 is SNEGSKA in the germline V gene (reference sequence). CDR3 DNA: TGCAGTGCTAGCCACAGTCGGGCCGGGGAGCTGTTTTTT. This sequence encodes CSASHSRAGELFF.

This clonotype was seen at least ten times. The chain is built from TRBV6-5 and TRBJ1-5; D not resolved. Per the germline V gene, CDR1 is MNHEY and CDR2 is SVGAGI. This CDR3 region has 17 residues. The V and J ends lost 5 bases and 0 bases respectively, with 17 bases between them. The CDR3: CASSVLRTPYSNQPQHF. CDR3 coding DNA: TGTGCCAGCAGTGTACTGAGAACACCATATAGCAATCAGCCCCAGCATTTT.

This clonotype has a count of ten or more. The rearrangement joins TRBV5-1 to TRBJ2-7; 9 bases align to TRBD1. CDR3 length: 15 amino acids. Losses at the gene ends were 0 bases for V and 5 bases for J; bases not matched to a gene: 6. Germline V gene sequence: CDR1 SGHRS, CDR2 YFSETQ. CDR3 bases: TGCGCCAGCAGCTTGGAGGGACAGGGTACCGACGAGCAGTACTTC. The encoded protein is CASSLEGQGTDEQYF. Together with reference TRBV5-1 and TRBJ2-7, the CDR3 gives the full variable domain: KAGVTQTPRYLIKTRGQQVTLSCSPISGHRSVSWYQQTPGQGLQFLFEYFSETQRNKGNFPGRFSGRQFSNSRSEMNVSTLELGDSALYLCASSLEGQGTDEQYFGPGTRLTVT.

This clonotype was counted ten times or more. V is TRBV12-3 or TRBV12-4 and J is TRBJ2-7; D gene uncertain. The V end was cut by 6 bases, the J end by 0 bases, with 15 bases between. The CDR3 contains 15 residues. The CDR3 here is CASSPDNVPSYEQYF. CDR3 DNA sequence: TGTGCCAGCAGCCCAGACAACGTACCCTCCTACGAGCAGTACTTC.

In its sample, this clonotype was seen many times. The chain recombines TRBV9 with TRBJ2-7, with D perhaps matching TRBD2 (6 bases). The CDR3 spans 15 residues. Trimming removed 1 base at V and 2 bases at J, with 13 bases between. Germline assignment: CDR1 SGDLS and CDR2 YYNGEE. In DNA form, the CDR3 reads TGTGCCAGCAGCGTACGGAGGGTGAGCACCTACGAGCAGTACTTC. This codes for CASSVRRVSTYEQYF.

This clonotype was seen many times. The CDR3 protein is CSATSAKNGYGYTF. The CDR3 DNA is TGCAGTGCCACTTCTGCCAAGAACGGCTATGGCTACACCTTC. The J gene is TRBJ1-2, the V gene TRBV20-1, with no clear D. Germline V gene lookup returns CDR1 DFQATT and CDR2 SNEGSKA (reference sequence). V was cut by 6 bases and J by 4 bases, with 18 bases left in between. The CDR3 runs 14 residues.

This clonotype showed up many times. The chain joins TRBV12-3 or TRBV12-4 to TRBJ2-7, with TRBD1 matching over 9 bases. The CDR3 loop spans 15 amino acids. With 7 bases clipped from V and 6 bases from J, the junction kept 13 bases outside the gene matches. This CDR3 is CASTLLGQGHREQYF. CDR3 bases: TGTGCCAGCACCTTACTGGGACAGGGTCATCGCGAGCAGTACTTC.

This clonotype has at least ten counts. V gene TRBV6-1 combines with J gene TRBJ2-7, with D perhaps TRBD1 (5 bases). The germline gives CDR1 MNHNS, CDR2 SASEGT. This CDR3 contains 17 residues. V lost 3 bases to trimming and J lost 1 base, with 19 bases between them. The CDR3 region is CASSDGPYRTPSYEQYF. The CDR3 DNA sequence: TGTGCCAGCAGTGATGGACCCTACAGGACACCTTCCTACGAGCAGTACTTC.

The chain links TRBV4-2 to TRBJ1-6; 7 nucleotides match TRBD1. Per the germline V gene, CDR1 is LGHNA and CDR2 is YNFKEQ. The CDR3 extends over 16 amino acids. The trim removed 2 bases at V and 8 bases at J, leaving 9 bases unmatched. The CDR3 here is CASSQRRQGVDSPLHF. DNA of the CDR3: TGTGCCAGCAGCCAACGCCGACAGGGAGTAGATTCACCCCTCCACTTT.

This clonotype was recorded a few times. This chain's CDR3 is CASSHIDRQETQYF. The CDR3 DNA follows: TGTGCCAGCAGCCACATCGACAGGCAAGAGACCCAGTACTTC. The chain recombines TRBV14 with TRBJ2-5; tentative D call: TRBD1 (6 bases). This CDR3 contains 14 residues. Germline V gives CDR1 SGHDN, CDR2 FVKESK. Deletions cut 3 bases from V and 2 bases from J, with 10 bases between. Supplemented by reference TRBV14 and TRBJ2-5, the full variable domain reads EAGVTQFPSHSVIEKGQTVTLRCDPISGHDNLYWYRRVMGKEIKFLLHFVKESKQDESGMPNNRFLAERTGGTYSTLKVQPAELEDSGVYFCASSHIDRQETQYFGPGTRLLVL.

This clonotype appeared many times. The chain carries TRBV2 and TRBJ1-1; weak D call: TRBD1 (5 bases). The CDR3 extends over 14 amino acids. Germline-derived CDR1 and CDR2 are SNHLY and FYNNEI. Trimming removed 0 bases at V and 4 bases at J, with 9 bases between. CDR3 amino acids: CASSEARGLTEAFF. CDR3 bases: TGTGCCAGCAGTGAAGCAAGGGGCCTCACTGAAGCTTTCTTT.

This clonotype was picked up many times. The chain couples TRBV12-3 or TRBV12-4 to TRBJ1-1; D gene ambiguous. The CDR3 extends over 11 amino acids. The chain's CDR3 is CARFRNTEAFF. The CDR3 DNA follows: TGTGCTCGGTTTCGAAACACTGAAGCTTTCTTT.

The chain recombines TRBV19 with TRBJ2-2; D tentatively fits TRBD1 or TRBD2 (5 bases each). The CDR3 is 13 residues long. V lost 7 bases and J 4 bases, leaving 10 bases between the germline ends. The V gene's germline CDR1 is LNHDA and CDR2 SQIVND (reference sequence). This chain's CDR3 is CASKVRGTGELFF. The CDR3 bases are TGTGCCAGTAAGGTGAGGGGCACCGGGGAGCTGTTTTTT.

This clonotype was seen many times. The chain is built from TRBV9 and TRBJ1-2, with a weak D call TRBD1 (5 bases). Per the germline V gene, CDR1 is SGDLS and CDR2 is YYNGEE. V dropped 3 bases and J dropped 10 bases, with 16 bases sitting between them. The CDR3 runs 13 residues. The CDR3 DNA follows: TGTGCCAGCAGCGCAACCGGGACTCAAGACTACACCTTC. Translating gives CASSATGTQDYTF.

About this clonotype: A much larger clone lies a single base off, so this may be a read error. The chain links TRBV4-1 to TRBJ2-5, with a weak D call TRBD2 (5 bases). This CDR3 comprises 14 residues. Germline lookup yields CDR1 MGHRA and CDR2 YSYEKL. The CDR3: CVSSPGVGKETQYF. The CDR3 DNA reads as TGCGTCAGCAGCCCGGGTGTCGGGAAGGAGACCCAGTACTTC.

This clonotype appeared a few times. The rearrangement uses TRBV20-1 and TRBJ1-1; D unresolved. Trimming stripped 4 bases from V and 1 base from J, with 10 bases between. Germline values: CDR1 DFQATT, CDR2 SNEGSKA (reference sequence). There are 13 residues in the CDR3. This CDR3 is CSAKGPTNTEAFF. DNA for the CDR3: TGCAGTGCTAAAGGTCCGACGAACACTGAAGCTTTCTTT.

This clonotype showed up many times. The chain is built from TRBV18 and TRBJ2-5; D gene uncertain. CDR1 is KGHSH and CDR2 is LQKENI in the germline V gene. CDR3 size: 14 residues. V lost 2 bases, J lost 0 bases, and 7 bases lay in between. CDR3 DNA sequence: TGTGCCAGCTCACCATCACCGTACCAAGAGACCCAGTACTTC. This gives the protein CASSPSPYQETQYF.

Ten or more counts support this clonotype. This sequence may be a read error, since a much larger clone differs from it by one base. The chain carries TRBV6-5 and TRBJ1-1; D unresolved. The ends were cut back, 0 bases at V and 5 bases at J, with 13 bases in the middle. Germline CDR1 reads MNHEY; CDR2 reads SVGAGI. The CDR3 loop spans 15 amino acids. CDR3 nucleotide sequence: TGTGCCAGCAGTTACTCCCCTCGGAGCTGGACTGAAGCTTTCTTT. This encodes CASSYSPRSWTEAFF.

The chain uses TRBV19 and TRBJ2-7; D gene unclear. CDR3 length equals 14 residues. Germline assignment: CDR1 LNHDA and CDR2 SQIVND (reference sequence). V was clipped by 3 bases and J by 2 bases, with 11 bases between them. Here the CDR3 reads CASSIRLTPYEQYF. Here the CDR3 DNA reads TGTGCCAGTAGTATTCGTCTGACACCCTACGAGCAGTACTTC.

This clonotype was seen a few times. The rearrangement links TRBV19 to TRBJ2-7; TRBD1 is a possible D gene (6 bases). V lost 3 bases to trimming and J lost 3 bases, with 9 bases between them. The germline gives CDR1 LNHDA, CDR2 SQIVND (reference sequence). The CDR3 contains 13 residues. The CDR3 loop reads CASSMGDNYEQYF. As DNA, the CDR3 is TGTGCCAGTAGTATGGGGGACAACTACGAGCAGTACTTC.

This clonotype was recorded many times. The CDR3 region has the DNA TGTGCCAGCAGCCCAGCCCAGGGTCGGCGCTACGAGCAGTACTTC. This codes for CASSPAQGRRYEQYF. The rearrangement links TRBV11-2 to TRBJ2-7; D perhaps matches TRBD1 (5 bases). From germline, CDR1 is SGHAT and CDR2 FQNNGV. The CDR3 totals 15 residues. Trimming cost V 5 bases and J 3 bases, with 17 bases left between them. The full variable domain, with the rest looked up from reference TRBV11-2 and TRBJ2-7, is EAGVAQSPRYKIIEKRQSVAFWCNPISGHATLYWYQQILGQGPKLLIQFQNNGVVDDSQLPKDRFSAERLKGVDSTLKIQPAKLEDSAVYLCASSPAQGRRYEQYFGPGTRLTVT.

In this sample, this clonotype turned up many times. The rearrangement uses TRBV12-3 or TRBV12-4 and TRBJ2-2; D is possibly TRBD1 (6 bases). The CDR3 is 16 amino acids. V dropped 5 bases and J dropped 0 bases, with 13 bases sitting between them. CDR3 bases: TGTGCCAGCAGTAAAACAGGGCTCACGAACACCGGGGAGCTGTTTTTT. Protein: CASSKTGLTNTGELFF.

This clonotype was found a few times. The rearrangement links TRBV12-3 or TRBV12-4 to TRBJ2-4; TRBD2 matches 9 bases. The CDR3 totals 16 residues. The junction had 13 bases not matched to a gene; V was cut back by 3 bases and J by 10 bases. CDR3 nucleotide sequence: TGTGCCAGCAGTTTGCGGTCTGCGGGGGGGCTAAAAATTCAGTACTTC. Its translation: CASSLRSAGGLKIQYF.

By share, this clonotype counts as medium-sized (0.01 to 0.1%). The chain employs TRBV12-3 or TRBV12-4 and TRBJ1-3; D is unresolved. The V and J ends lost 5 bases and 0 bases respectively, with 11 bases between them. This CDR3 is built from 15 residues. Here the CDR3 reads CASSPDGSSGNTIYF. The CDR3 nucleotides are TGTGCCAGCAGTCCCGACGGATCCTCTGGAAACACCATATATTTT.

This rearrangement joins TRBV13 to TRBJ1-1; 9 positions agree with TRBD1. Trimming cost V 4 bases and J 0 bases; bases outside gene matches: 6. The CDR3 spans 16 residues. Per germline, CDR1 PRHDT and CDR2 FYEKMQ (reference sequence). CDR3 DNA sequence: TGTGCCAGCAGCTCCCGACAGGGGGGAATGAACACTGAAGCTTTCTTT. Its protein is CASSSRQGGMNTEAFF. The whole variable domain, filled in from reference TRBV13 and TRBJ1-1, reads AAGVIQSPRHLIKEKRETATLKCYPIPRHDTVYWYQQGPGQDPQFLISFYEKMQSDKGSIPDRFSAQQFSDYHSELNMSSLELGDSALYFCASSSRQGGMNTEAFFGQGTRLTVV.

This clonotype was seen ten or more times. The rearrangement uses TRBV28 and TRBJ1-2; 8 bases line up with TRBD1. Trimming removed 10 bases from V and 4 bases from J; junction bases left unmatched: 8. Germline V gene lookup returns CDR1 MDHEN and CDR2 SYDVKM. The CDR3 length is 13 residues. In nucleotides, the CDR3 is TGTGCCACCTGGACAGGGAAGGGCTATGGCTACACCTTC. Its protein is CATWTGKGYGYTF.